This TCR beta chain derives from a study of T cell responses to AZD1222 COVID-19 vaccine. The assay was immunoSEQ multiplex PCR, and TCRdb's table has in-frame clones only and misses some. The table has around 70,000 clones, 75% to 90% seen once; the top ten hold around 21%. The CDR3 is made up of 11 amino acids. Deletions cut 3 bases from V and 4 bases from J, with 6 bases between. Germline assignment: CDR1 GTSNPN and CDR2 SVGIG (reference sequence). The chain has TRBV30 and TRBJ1-2; D is uncertain. This clonotype was sampled from an adult in good health. Sequences were derived from peripheral blood, sampled on day 0 of AZD1222 vaccination. Written as DNA, the CDR3 is TGTGCCTGGAGCGCGTCCTATGGCTACACCTTC. This sequence encodes CAWSASYGYTF.